The 10 T cell receptor beta chains listed next were all sequenced from one sample in a study of T cells in Graves' hyperthyroidism and ophthalmopathy. Amplification of TCR beta CDR3 regions was performed using RNA transcripts as template. Primed by the HTBI set, a first-round RT-PCR was run on the TCR CDR3. Each CDR3 protein gets one entry after TCRdb re-called the multiplex PCR reads with MiXCR. The table lists about 620,000 distinct CDR3 sequences, around 16% of them singletons, with about 3.8% in the top ten. Sequencing used blood. The receptors stem from a young woman with Graves' hyperthyroidism.

The V and J genes are TRBV19 and TRBJ1-4, with D possibly matching TRBD1 (5 bases). V gave up 4 bases and J gave up 0 bases, with 9 bases separating them. This CDR3 is 15 amino acids long. Per germline, CDR1 LNHDA and CDR2 SQIVND (reference sequence). The CDR3 loop reads CASSTRGPTNEKLFF. DNA of the CDR3: TGTGCCAGTAGTACACGGGGACCAACTAATGAAAAACTGTTTTTT.

This clonotype was picked up many times. The chain links TRBV6-1 to TRBJ1-2; D not certain. Germline CDR1 reads MNHNS; CDR2 reads SASEGT. V lost 5 bases and J 7 bases, leaving 11 bases between the germline ends. The CDR3 contains 12 residues. The CDR3 nucleotides are TGTGCCAGCAGTCGCCGGAGGAGTGGCTACACCTTC. As protein: CASSRRRSGYTF.

This clonotype was counted many times. V and J are TRBV11-2 and TRBJ2-7, with D unresolved. Per germline, CDR1 SGHAT and CDR2 FQNNGV. V gave up 1 base and J gave up 3 bases, with 10 bases separating them. CDR3 size: 14 residues. The CDR3 spells CASSLGPPRYEQYF. The CDR3 nucleotides read TGTGCCAGCAGCTTAGGTCCGCCACGCTACGAGCAGTACTTC.

This clonotype was counted many times. As DNA, the CDR3 is TGTGCCACCAGTGAGGGTAGCGGGAGTTACGAGACCCAGTACTTC. It yields the protein CATSEGSGSYETQYF. The chain is built from TRBV24-1 and TRBJ2-5; TRBD2 agrees at 9 bases. The CDR3 runs 15 residues. Germline lookup yields CDR1 KGHDR and CDR2 SFDVKD. V was pared by 4 bases and J by 5 bases, with 7 bases of the junction left unmatched.

This clonotype was detected many times. The chain has TRBV24-1 and TRBJ1-1; D not resolved. CDR1 and CDR2 (germline): KGHDR, SFDVKD. V was cut by 9 bases and J by 4 bases, with 11 bases left in between. The CDR3 totals 12 residues. CDR3 region: CATSISGTEAFF. CDR3 coding DNA: TGTGCCACCTCCATCTCGGGCACTGAAGCTTTCTTT.

This clonotype was counted only a few times. J is TRBJ2-2 and V is TRBV19, with a weak D call TRBD1 (5 bases). V lost 6 bases and J 3 bases, leaving 8 bases between the germline ends. This CDR3 contains 13 residues. Germline V gene lookup returns CDR1 LNHDA and CDR2 SQIVND (reference sequence). CDR3 protein: CASRSRDTGELFF. The CDR3 DNA is TGTGCCAGTAGGTCCAGGGACACCGGGGAGCTGTTTTTT.

The table lists this clonotype with many counts. V gene TRBV5-1 combines with J gene TRBJ2-3, with D perhaps matching TRBD1 (6 bases). This CDR3 comprises 14 residues. Trimming removed 0 bases at V and 3 bases at J, with 8 bases between. Germline-derived CDR1 and CDR2 are SGHRS and YFSETQ. CDR3 in DNA: TGCGCCAGCAGCTTGGGGACAGAGACAGATACGCAGTATTTT. This codes for CASSLGTETDTQYF.

The chain has TRBV24-1 and TRBJ1-5, with D unresolved. With 4 bases removed from V and 0 bases from J, the gap between germline ends came to 15 bases. The CDR3 runs 17 residues. CDR1 is KGHDR and CDR2 is SFDVKD in the germline V gene. CDR3 loop: CATSEEHRPYSNQPQHF. CDR3 nucleotides: TGTGCCACCAGTGAAGAGCACCGGCCCTATAGCAATCAGCCCCAGCATTTT.

This clonotype was counted many times. This chain uses TRBV6-1 with TRBJ2-7, with 9 nucleotides matching TRBD1. CDR1 and CDR2 (germline): MNHNS, SASEGT. The CDR3 extends over 15 amino acids. The trim removed 5 bases at V and 0 bases at J, leaving 5 bases unmatched. This CDR3 reads CASSYGTGSSYEQYF. The CDR3 nucleotides are TGTGCCAGCAGTTACGGGACAGGGAGCTCCTACGAGCAGTACTTC.

The chain links TRBV19 to TRBJ2-1; 8 bases are a match to TRBD2. The length of the CDR3 is 15 residues. V dropped 10 bases and J dropped 9; count of bases not matched to a gene: 17. Germline values: CDR1 LNHDA, CDR2 SQIVND (reference sequence). The CDR3 region has the DNA TGTGCCACTAGCCCCGGGACTAGGGCTCAGGCTGAGCAGTTCTTC. Protein sequence: CATSPGTRAQAEQFF. The whole variable domain, remainder taken from reference TRBV19 and TRBJ2-1, is DGGITQSPKYLFRKEGQNVTLSCEQNLNHDAMYWYRQDPGQGLRLIYYSQIVNDFQKGDIAEGYSVSREKKESFPLTVTSAQKNPTAFYLCATSPGTRAQAEQFFGPGTRLTVL.